One TCR beta chain is described in this entry. This entry is derived from a study of blood T cell repertoires in COVID-19. Whole-study context: Sources were T cells, B-cell-depleted T cells, or PBMCs; the material itself was cDNA or gDNA.

The V gene's germline CDR1 is WNHNN and CDR2 SYGVQD (reference sequence). The CDR3 has 12 residues. Trimming cost V 6 bases and J 3 bases, with 6 bases left between them. Generated by immunoSEQ multiplex PCR, the TCRdb table keeps only in-frame clones and is missing some. The profile shows around 240,000 clones, approximately 84% of them singletons. The sequenced sample was peripheral blood. This clonotype was sampled from a man aged 35-49 years with acute or convalescent COVID-19. The chain is built from TRBV10-1 and TRBJ2-1, with a weak D call TRBD1 (5 bases). CDR3 region: CASRDNYNEQFF. The CDR3 DNA reads TGCGCCAGCAGGGACAACTACAATGAGCAGTTCTTC.